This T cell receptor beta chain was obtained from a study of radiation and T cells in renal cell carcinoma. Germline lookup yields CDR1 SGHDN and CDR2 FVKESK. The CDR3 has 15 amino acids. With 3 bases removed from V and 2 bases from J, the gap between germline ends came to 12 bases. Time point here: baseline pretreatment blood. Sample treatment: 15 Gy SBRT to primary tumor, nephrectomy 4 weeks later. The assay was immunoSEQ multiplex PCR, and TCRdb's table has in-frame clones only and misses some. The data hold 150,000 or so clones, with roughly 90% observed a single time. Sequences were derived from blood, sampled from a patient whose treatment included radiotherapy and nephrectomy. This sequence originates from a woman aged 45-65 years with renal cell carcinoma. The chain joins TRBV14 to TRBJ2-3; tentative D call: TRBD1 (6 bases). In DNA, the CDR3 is TGTGCCAGCAGCCAGTTACAGGGCTCCACAGATACGCAGTATTTT. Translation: CASSQLQGSTDTQYF.